The 26 T cell receptor beta chains below all came from one sample that was sequenced in a study of cytomegalovirus exposure and HLA in healthy donors. PCR involved 60 Vbeta and 13 Jbeta primers. Data came from immunoSEQ multiplex PCR; TCRdb stores just in-frame clones and leaves some out. This sample has about 62,000 clones, with just under 75% found just once. Material for sequencing was PBMCs. Receptors were obtained from a woman in her thirties in good health and CMV-seronegative.

The rearrangement uses TRBV19 and TRBJ1-1; 7 bases align to TRBD1. The CDR3 length is 15 residues. Germline loops: CDR1 LNHDA, CDR2 SQIVND (reference sequence). V was clipped by 3 bases and J by 5 bases; unmatched bases: 9. The CDR3 DNA sequence: TGTGCCAGTAGTATGTTAGGGCAGGGGGAAACTGAAGCTTTCTTT. The encoded protein is CASSMLGQGETEAFF.

The chain couples TRBV5-4 to TRBJ2-1; maybe TRBD1 (8 bases). Germline CDR1 SGHNT, CDR2 YYREEE (reference sequence). V was pared by 9 bases and J by 4 bases, with 23 bases between. The CDR3 spans 16 residues. The CDR3 nucleotides are TGTGCCACATTACAGGGGGGGGCAGCCGGATACAATGAGCAGTTCTTC. It is translated as CATLQGGAAGYNEQFF.

The rearrangement uses TRBV19 and TRBJ1-1; D remains ambiguous. Trimming pared 2 bases from V and 2 bases from J, leaving 12 bases between. Per the germline V gene, CDR1 is LNHDA and CDR2 is SQIVND (reference sequence). The CDR3 covers 15 residues. The DNA for the CDR3 is TGTGCCAGTAGTATAAGTGCCTTGGGCAACACTGAAGCTTTCTTT. It codes for CASSISALGNTEAFF.

This CDR3 is CAISESDRGIPGELFF. The CDR3 DNA follows: TGTGCCATCAGTGAGTCGGACAGGGGGATCCCCGGGGAGCTGTTTTTT. The rearrangement joins TRBV10-3 to TRBJ2-2; 10 positions agree with TRBD1. This CDR3 has 16 residues. Germline CDR1 is ENHRY and CDR2 is SYGVKD. V lost 0 bases, J lost 6 bases, and 4 bases stayed unmatched.

This clone was recorded a few times. The chain has TRBV6-6 and TRBJ2-1; D possibly corresponds to TRBD1 (6 bases). Germline lookup yields CDR1 MNHNY and CDR2 SVGAGI (reference sequence). The germline V and J ends were trimmed by 6 bases and 7 bases, with 10 bases remaining between them. CDR3 length equals 12 residues. DNA for the CDR3: TGTGCCAGCAGGGCAGGGACAAATGAGCAGTTCTTC. It is translated as CASRAGTNEQFF.

Only a few counts were recorded for this clone. This sequence joins TRBV25-1 and TRBJ2-3; the D gene is possibly TRBD2 (5 bases). V was cut by 10 bases and J by 2 bases, with 16 bases left in between. Germline V CDR1 and CDR2: MGHDK, SYGVNS. The CDR3 is 14 residues long. CDR3 residues: CANPFSGDTDTQYF. The CDR3 region has the DNA TGTGCCAACCCATTTTCCGGGGACACAGATACGCAGTATTTT.

V gene TRBV30 combines with J gene TRBJ1-5, with D possibly TRBD1 on 5 matching bases. Germline V gives CDR1 GTSNPN, CDR2 SVGIG (reference sequence). The CDR3 is made up of 16 amino acids. The V end was cut by 4 bases, the J end by 0 bases, with 16 bases between. This CDR3 reads CAWNSPQGYSNQPQHF. CDR3 bases: TGTGCCTGGAACTCCCCCCAGGGTTATAGCAATCAGCCCCAGCATTTT.

The genes are TRBV7-9 and TRBJ2-5, with 8 nucleotides matching TRBD1. CDR3 length: 16 residues. Germline CDR1 is SEHNR and CDR2 is FQNEAQ (reference sequence). Trimming took 5 bases from V and 2 from J; bases not matched to a gene: 10. CDR3 coding DNA: TGTGCCAGCAGCCGACTACCGGGACAGGAGCAAGAGACCCAGTACTTC. Translated: CASSRLPGQEQETQYF.

This clone was counted once. Within the sample, other DNA sequences also encode this same CDR3. The gene calls are TRBV9 and TRBJ2-1, with TRBD2 matching 12 bases. Unmatched junction bases numbered 2, after V lost 3 bases and J lost 4 bases. The CDR3 is 15 amino acids. In germline, CDR1 is SGDLS, CDR2 YYNGEE. The CDR3 spells CASSAGTSGYNEQFF. The DNA for the CDR3 is TGTGCCAGCAGCGCGGGGACTAGCGGGTACAATGAGCAGTTCTTC.

This clone has only a few counts. This rearrangement joins TRBV5-6 to TRBJ2-2; 9 positions match TRBD2. Trimming took 0 bases from V and 6 from J; bases not matched to a gene: 3. The CDR3 has 15 residues. The germline CDR1 and CDR2 sequences are SGHDT and YYEEEE. Here the CDR3 reads CASSLDIAGAGELFF. The CDR3 DNA reads TGTGCCAGCAGCTTGGATATAGCGGGAGCCGGGGAGCTGTTTTTT. Looking up the rest from reference TRBV5-6 and TRBJ2-2 gives the full variable domain: DAGVTQSPTHLIKTRGQQVTLRCSPKSGHDTVSWYQQALGQGPQFIFQYYEEEERQRGNFPDRFSGHQFPNYSSELNVNALLLGDSALYLCASSLDIAGAGELFFGEGSRLTVL.

The V call is TRBV15, the J call TRBJ2-2, with D possibly TRBD2 on 6 matching bases. The CDR3 is made up of 14 amino acids. CDR1 is LNHNV, CDR2 YYDKDF, per germline (reference sequence). V shed 6 bases and J shed 4 bases, with 12 bases lying between them. CDR3 region: CATRRLVGTGELFF. CDR3 bases: TGTGCCACCAGGAGACTAGTGGGCACCGGGGAGCTGTTTTTT.

This clone was seen more than once but under ten times. The chain is built from TRBV2 and TRBJ2-1, with 14 bases that match TRBD2. V lost 6 bases and J lost 4; bases outside the gene matches: 23. The V gene's germline CDR1 is SNHLY and CDR2 FYNNEI. The CDR3 has 22 residues. The CDR3 bases are TGTGCCAGCAGCGGATCGTTGAGACCCGGGACTAGCGGGAGCCGACCTTACAATGAGCAGTTCTTC. As protein: CASSGSLRPGTSGSRPYNEQFF.

This clone showed up just a few times. The chain has TRBV19 and TRBJ1-2, with D unresolved. The CDR3 covers 13 residues. Germline CDR1 LNHDA, CDR2 SQIVND (reference sequence). V was pared by 5 bases and J by 3 bases, with 10 bases between. Here the CDR3 DNA reads TGTGCCAGTAGTCTAGGACGGGACTATGGCTACACCTTC. Translating gives CASSLGRDYGYTF.

V gene TRBV2 combines with J gene TRBJ1-5; 7 nucleotides align to TRBD1. The V segment lost 5 bases and the J segment 1 base; nucleotides outside the gene matches: 5. The CDR3 sequence is 15 residues long. The germline CDR1 and CDR2 sequences are SNHLY and FYNNEI. CDR3 in amino acids: CASSSQGMSNQPQHF. CDR3 bases: TGTGCCAGCAGTTCACAGGGGATGAGCAATCAGCCCCAGCATTTT.

This chain uses TRBV11-2 with TRBJ2-7; no definite D call. V lost 0 bases and J 4 bases, leaving 4 bases between the germline ends. CDR3 length: 12 residues. Germline-derived CDR1 and CDR2 are SGHAT and FQNNGV. The CDR3 here is CASSLDRYEQYF. The CDR3 coding sequence is TGTGCCAGCAGCTTAGACAGGTACGAGCAGTACTTC.

The chain uses TRBV9 and TRBJ2-3; the match to TRBD1 covers 10 bases. V gave up 2 bases and J gave up 1 base; unmatched junction bases: 4. CDR1 is SGDLS and CDR2 is YYNGEE in the germline V gene. CDR3 length: 16 residues. The CDR3 nucleotides read TGTGCCAGCAGCGTGGCCGGACAGGGGGGCACAGATACGCAGTATTTT. This encodes CASSVAGQGGTDTQYF.

The chain carries TRBV18 and TRBJ1-2; D is unclear. Trimming left V 3 bases short and J 4 bases short, with 15 bases between. Looked up from germline, CDR1 is KGHSH and CDR2 is LQKENI. The CDR3 is made up of 15 amino acids. The CDR3 coding sequence is TGTGCCAGCTCACCCCTCCAGTCGAGAGGCTATGGCTACACCTTC. Amino acids: CASSPLQSRGYGYTF.

The CDR3 protein is CASSSLGGQGAYNSPLHF. For the CDR3, the DNA is TGCGCCAGCAGCTCCCTCGGGGGACAGGGCGCCTATAATTCACCCCTCCACTTT. The J gene is TRBJ1-6, the V gene TRBV5-1; 9 bases are shared with TRBD1. The CDR3 spans 18 residues. V was pared by 3 bases and J by 2 bases, with 9 bases of the junction left unmatched. Germline CDR1 is SGHRS and CDR2 is YFSETQ.

This chain uses TRBV27 with TRBJ2-5, with D tentatively TRBD1 (5 bases). Germline values: CDR1 MNHEY, CDR2 SMNVEV (reference sequence). The CDR3 runs 13 residues. With 2 bases removed from V and 4 bases from J, the gap between germline ends came to 8 bases. CDR3 protein: CASSLQGIETQYF. DNA for the CDR3: TGTGCCAGCAGTTTACAGGGCATAGAGACCCAGTACTTC.

In its sample, this clone was seen once. The gene calls are TRBV30 and TRBJ2-7, with D uncertain. The CDR3 runs 12 residues. Germline CDR1 and CDR2: GTSNPN and SVGIG (reference sequence). Trimming shortened V by 1 base and J by 3 bases, and 7 bases separated the two germline ends. The CDR3 region is CAWSDIDYEQYF. Here the CDR3 DNA reads TGTGCCTGGAGTGACATCGACTACGAGCAGTACTTC.

This clone appeared a single time. The J gene is TRBJ1-1, the V gene TRBV6-1; TRBD1 matches at 7 bases. V was pared by 5 bases and J by 1 base, with 1 base of the junction left unmatched. The CDR3 sequence is 13 residues long. The germline V gene encodes CDR1 MNHNS and CDR2 SASEGT. The CDR3 DNA is TGTGCCAGCAGTCGGACAGGGAACACTGAAGCTTTCTTT. This encodes CASSRTGNTEAFF.

The rearrangement joins TRBV9 to TRBJ1-1; 9 bases are shared with TRBD1. The CDR3 has 16 residues. J was trimmed by 6 bases and V by 0 bases; bases with no gene match: 9. Per the germline V gene, CDR1 is SGDLS and CDR2 is YYNGEE. CDR3 coding DNA: TGTGCCAGCAGCGTAGGGTCGACAGGGGGACGCCCTGAAGCTTTCTTT. It encodes CASSVGSTGGRPEAFF. Full variable domain (outside the CDR3, taken from reference TRBV9 and TRBJ1-1): DSGVTQTPKHLITATGQRVTLRCSPRSGDLSVYWYQQSLDQGLQFLIQYYNGEERAKGNILERFSAQQFPDLHSELNLSSLELGDSALYFCASSVGSTGGRPEAFFGQGTRLTVV.

This clone has more than one count but fewer than ten. The V call is TRBV5-4, the J call TRBJ2-2; TRBD2 might be the D (5 bases). CDR1 and CDR2 from the germline V gene are SGHNT and YYREEE (reference sequence). Trimming left V 0 bases short and J 1 base short, with 10 bases between. The CDR3 length is 16 residues. For the CDR3, the DNA is TGTGCCAGCAGCTTGGGTGCCGGACTGAACACCGGGGAGCTGTTTTTT. Residues: CASSLGAGLNTGELFF.

The rearrangement links TRBV10-3 to TRBJ2-7; TRBD1 aligns across 7 bases. Germline V lookup: CDR1 ENHRY, CDR2 SYGVKD. The CDR3 runs 14 residues. J gave up 3 bases and V 2 bases, and 4 bases lay outside the gene matches. In DNA, the CDR3 is TGTGCCATCAGTGAGGAGGGGGCGCGCTACGAGCAGTACGTC. The encoded protein is CAISEEGARYEQYV.

The chain combines TRBV30 with TRBJ2-1, with 7 nucleotides matching TRBD2. The ends lost 3 bases at V and 10 bases at J; junction bases unmatched: 6. CDR1 is GTSNPN and CDR2 is SVGIG in the germline V gene (reference sequence). The CDR3 runs to 12 residues. CDR3 residues: CAWSPGGEEQFF. CDR3 DNA sequence: TGTGCCTGGAGCCCGGGGGGTGAGGAGCAGTTCTTC.

The chain joins TRBV6-5 to TRBJ2-2; D is undetermined. The V and J ends lost 0 bases and 4 bases respectively, with 9 bases between them. Germline assignment: CDR1 MNHEY and CDR2 SVGAGI. There are 15 residues in the CDR3. The CDR3 coding sequence is TGTGCCAGCAGTTACTCTCGACAAGTCACCGGGGAGCTGTTTTTT. As protein: CASSYSRQVTGELFF.